The sequence of this T cell receptor beta chain was determined in a study of human T cells and chemical hapten exposure (dated by TCRdb to about 2021). Regarding the complete study: Libraries were pooled for sequencing, and per-sample TCR yields varied mainly because of small differences in library volumes within the pool. This study followed changes in the peripheral blood TCR repertoire in vivo during primary and secondary sensitization of alopecia patients to the hapten diphenylcyclopropenone (DPC). Each blood RNA sample was used to sequence both TCR alpha and TCR beta chains. The investigation overall reported the following: After repeated subsampling, the strength of the expansion versus patch-test correlation and the threshold at which it became significant changed. DPC sensitization did not change how many TCRs were above 1 in 1000 frequency, and no evidence was found of alterations in global repertoire structure.

Libraries were made using RACE. These reads were obtained on a NextSeq 500. Library preparation attached unique molecular identifiers to individual cDNA molecules for quantitative, reproducible TCR counting. Turning to the authors' computational methods: Samples had a median of around 92,000 TCRs, with a range from roughly 23,224 to 700,000. V, J and CDR3 annotation of the TCR reads was performed with the Decombinator software suite. To make PS versus PT1 abundance plots, every sample was subsampled to the same number of TCRs (28,000). Expanded TCRs were defined as absent before sensitization and observed at least eight times at the 2-week time point. TCRdb trimmed the raw reads at Q25, called clones with MiXCR and kept productive beta chains. Rows with one shared CDR3 protein collapse into an entry with the most common genes and DNA. For this entry, the V and J calls and clone size follow TCRdb and not the study's own pipeline. A total of around 130,000 distinct CDR3 sequences appear in this sample, around 8.2% of them only once. The top ten constitute 1.5% to 2% of the sample.

Concerning this clonotype itself: Its antigen is unknown. Qualities for individual bases were not recorded, and no much larger clone is one base off.

The CDR3 numbers 14 residues from cysteine through phenylalanine. Solely the CDR3 DNA is kept, with 42 bases framed from the first base. CDR1 and CDR2, per the germline V gene, are SGHTA and FQGNSA. Trimming takes 3 bases off V and 1 base off J; junction bases not matched to a gene: 3. The time point label for this specimen denotes: healthy volunteer bleed at 2 weeks. Total RNA was extracted from unfractionated whole blood collected in Tempus Blood RNA tubes. As TCR sequencing controls, roughly 5 healthy volunteers were used, with blood taken at day 0, 2 weeks and 6 weeks. The receptor was derived from a male donor in good health. Some clones in this sample may be carry-over from other donors' samples. The sequenced sample was whole blood. The rearrangement combines TRBV7-2 with TRBJ2-7; the central 7 bases match TRBD2. The sequenced DNA: TGTGCCAGCAGCTTTCCTAGCGGATCCTACGAGCAGTACTTC. This gives the protein CASSFPSGSYEQYF.